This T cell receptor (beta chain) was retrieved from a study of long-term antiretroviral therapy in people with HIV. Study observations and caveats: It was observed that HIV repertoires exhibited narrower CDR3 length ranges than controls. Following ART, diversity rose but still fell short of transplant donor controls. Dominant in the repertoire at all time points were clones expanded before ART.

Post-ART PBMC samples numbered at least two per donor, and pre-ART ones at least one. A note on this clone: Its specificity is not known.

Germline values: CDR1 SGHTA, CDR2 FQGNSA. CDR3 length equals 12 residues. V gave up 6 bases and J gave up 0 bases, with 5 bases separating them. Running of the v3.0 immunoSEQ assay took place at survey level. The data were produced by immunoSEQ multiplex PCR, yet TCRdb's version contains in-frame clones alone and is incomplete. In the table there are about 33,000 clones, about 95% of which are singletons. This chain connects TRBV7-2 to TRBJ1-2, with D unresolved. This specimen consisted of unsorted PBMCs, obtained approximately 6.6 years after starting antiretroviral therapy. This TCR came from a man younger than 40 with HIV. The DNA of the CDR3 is TGTGCCAGCAGGGGGTCTAACTATGGCTACACCTTC. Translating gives CASRGSNYGYTF.